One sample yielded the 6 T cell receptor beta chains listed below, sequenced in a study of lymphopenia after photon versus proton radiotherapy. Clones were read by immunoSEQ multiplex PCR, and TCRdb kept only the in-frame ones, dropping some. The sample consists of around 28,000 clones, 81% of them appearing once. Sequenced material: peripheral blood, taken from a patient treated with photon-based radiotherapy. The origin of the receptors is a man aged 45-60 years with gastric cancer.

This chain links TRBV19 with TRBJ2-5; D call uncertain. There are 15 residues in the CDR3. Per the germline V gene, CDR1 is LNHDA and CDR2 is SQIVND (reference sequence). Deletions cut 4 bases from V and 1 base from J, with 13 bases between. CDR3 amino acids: CASSTGPSAQETQYF. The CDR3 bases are TGTGCCAGTAGTACCGGGCCGAGTGCCCAAGAGACCCAGTACTTC.

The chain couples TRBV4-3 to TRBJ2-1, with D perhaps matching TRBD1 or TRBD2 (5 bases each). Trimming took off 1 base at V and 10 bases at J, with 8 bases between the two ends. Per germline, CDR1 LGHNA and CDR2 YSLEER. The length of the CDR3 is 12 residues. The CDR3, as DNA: TGCGCCAGCAGCCAAGGTGGGGGAGAGCAGTTCTTC. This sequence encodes CASSQGGGEQFF.

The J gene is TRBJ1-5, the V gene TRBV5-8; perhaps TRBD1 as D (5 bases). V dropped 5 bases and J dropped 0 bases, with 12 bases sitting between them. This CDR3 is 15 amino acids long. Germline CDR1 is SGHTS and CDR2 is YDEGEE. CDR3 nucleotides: TGTGCCAGCAGTTCGTTTGGGGGTAGCAATCAGCCCCAGCATTTT. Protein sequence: CASSSFGGSNQPQHF.

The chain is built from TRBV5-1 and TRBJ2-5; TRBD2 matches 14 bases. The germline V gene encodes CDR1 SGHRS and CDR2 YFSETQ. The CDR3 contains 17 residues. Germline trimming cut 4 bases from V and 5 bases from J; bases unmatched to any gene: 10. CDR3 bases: TGCGCCAGCAGCAGGACGATCGGACTAGCGGGGGGTGAGACCCAGTACTTC. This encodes CASSRTIGLAGGETQYF.

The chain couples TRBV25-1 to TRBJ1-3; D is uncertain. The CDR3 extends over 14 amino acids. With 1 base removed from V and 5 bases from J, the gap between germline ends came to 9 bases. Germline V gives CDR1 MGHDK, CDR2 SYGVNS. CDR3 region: CASSESYGRNTIYF. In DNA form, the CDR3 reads TGTGCCAGCAGTGAATCGTACGGGAGAAACACCATATATTTT.

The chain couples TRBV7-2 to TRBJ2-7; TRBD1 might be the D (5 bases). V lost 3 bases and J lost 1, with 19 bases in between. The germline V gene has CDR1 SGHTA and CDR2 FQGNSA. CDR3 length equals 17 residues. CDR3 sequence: CASSFSPRQGWSYEQYF. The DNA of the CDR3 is TGTGCCAGCAGCTTCTCCCCTCGGCAGGGATGGTCCTACGAGCAGTACTTC.